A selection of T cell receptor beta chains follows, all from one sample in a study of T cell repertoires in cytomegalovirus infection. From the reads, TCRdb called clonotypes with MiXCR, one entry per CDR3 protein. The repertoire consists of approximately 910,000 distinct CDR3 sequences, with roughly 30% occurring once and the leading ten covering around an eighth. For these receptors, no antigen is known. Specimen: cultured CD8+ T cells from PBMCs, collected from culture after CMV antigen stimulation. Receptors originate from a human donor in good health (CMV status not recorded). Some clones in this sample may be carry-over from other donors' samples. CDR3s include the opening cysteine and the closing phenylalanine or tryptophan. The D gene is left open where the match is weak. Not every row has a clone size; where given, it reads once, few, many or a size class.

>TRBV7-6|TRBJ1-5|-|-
TGTGCCAGCAGCTTAGGTGGAGCCGAACAGCCCCAGCATTTT
CASSLGGAEQPQHF
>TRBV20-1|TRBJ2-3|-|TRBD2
TGCAGTGCTAGATTGGCTAGCGGGGGGGCCTACTCCCCAGATACGCAGTATTTT
CSARLASGGAYSPDTQYF
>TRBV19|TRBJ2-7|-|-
TGTGCCAGTAGTATGTCTGGAGCTACCATAACCTACGAGCAGTACTTC
CASSMSGATITYEQYF
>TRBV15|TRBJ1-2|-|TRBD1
TGTGCCACCAGCGGCCTGACAGGGTATAATGGCTACACCTTC
CATSGLTGYNGYTF
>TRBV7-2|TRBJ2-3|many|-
TGTGCCAGCAGCTCGGTCGGGACTTCCCTCACAGATACGCAGTATTTT
CASSSVGTSLTDTQYF
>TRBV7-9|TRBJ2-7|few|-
TGTGCCAGCAGCTTAGGCAGGGTATCCTACGAGCAGTACTTC
CASSLGRVSYEQYF
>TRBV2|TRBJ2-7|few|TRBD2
TGTGCCAGCAGGGTCGGGACTAGCTTTGCTTACGAGCAGTACTTC
CASRVGTSFAYEQYF
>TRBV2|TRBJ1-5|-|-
TGTGCCAGCAGTGAAGGGGTGAGGGCTGTATTAGATCAGCCCCAGCATTTT
CASSEGVRAVLDQPQHF
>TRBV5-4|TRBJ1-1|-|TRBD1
TGTGCCAGCAACCACCCGGGACAGTCGAACACTGAAGCTTTCTTT
CASNHPGQSNTEAFF
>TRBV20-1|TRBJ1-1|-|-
TGCAGTGCTATGGACAGATGGAGCACTGAAGCTTTCTTT
CSAMDRWSTEAFF
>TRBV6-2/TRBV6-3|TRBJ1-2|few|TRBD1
TGTGCCAGCAACCCTACTGGGACAGGGTCTTCTGGCTACACCTTC
CASNPTGTGSSGYTF
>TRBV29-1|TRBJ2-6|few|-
TGCAGCGTTGAGTTGCGAGGCTCTGGGGCCAACGTCCTGACTTTC
CSVELRGSGANVLTF
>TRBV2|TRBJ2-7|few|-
TGTGCCAGCCTGGACCGTTTCTACGAGCAGTACTTC
CASLDRFYEQYF
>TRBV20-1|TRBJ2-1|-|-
TGCAGTGCTAGAGAGTCTATAGGCAGAAGAACGAATGAGCAGTTCTTC
CSARESIGRRTNEQFF
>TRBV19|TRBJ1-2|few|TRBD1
TGTGCCAGTAGTCTCCGGGACAGGGAAGTTAACTATGGCTACACCTTC
CASSLRDREVNYGYTF
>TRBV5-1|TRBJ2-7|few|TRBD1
TGCGCCAGCAGCTTGCGGGACAGGGACGAGCAGTACTTC
CASSLRDRDEQYF
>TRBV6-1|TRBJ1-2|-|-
TGTGCCAGCTTGGGGTTCGGCCGGGTCCCGGAGCCTAACTATGGCTACACCTTC
CASLGFGRVPEPNYGYTF
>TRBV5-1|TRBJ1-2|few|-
TGCGCCAGCAGCTTGAATGCAGAATTCGGCTACACCTTC
CASSLNAEFGYTF
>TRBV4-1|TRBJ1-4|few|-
TGCGCCAGCAGCCCGGACCCAACTAATGAAAAACTGTTTTTT
CASSPDPTNEKLFF
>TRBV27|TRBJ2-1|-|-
TGTGCCAGCCTACGAAGGGCAGGGAACAATGAGCAGTTCTTC
CASLRRAGNNEQFF
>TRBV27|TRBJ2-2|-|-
TGTGCCAGCAGTTTATCCCGATCGTCCGGGGAGCTGTTTTTT
CASSLSRSSGELFF
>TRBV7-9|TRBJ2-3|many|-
TGTGCCAGCATCTTGGGTCGGGGCCCATCGTCCGTTTGGCAGTATTTT
CASILGRGPSSVWQYF
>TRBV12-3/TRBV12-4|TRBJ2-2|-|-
TGTGCCAGCAGGTTGTCCGGGGAGCTGTTTTTT
CASRLSGELFF
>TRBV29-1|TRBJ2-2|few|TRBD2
TGCAGCGCACTCGCGGGGGACACCGGGGAGCTGTTTTTT
CSALAGDTGELFF
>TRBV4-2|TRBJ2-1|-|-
TGTGCCAGCAGCCAAGAACCAGGGCACAATGAGCAGTTCTTC
CASSQEPGHNEQFF
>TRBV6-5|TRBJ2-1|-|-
TGTGCCAGCAGTTACTCTCGGCAGGGTGTATTATACAATGAGCAGTTCTTC
CASSYSRQGVLYNEQFF